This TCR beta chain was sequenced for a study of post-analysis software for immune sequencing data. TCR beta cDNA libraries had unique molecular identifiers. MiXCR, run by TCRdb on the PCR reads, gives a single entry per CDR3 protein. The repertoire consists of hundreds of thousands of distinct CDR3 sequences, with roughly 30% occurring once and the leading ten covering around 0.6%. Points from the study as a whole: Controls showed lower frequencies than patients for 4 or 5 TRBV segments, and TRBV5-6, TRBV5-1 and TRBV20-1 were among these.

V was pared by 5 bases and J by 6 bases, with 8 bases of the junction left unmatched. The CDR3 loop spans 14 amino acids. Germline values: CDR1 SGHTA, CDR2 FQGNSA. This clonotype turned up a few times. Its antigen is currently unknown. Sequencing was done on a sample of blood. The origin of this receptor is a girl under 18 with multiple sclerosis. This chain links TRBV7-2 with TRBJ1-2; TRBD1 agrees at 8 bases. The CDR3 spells CASSTWTGSHGYTF. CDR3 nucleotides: TGTGCCAGCAGCACGTGGACAGGGTCGCATGGCTACACCTTC.